This T cell receptor (beta chain) was captured in a study of CD8 T cells in Susac syndrome. Overall study results and limits: Among people with Susac, CD8+ clonal expansion was greatest in TEMRA cells and active patients. The study identified around sixteen and five Susac-specific public clones in total CD8+ and CD8+ TEMRA repertoires.

TCR beta sequences were obtained from blood CD8+ and CD4+ T cells. FACS enriched CD8+ TEMRA cells, while bulk CD8+ and CD4+ were negatively isolated. Random hexamers served to reverse transcribe roughly 0.45 to 1 ug RNA. TCRdb reprocessed the immunoSEQ multiplex PCR reads via MiXCR and lists one record per CDR3 protein. The repertoire holds roughly 89,000 distinct CDR3 sequences, with approximately 96% as singletons. The CDR3 is made up of 15 amino acids. In germline, CDR1 is GTSNPN, CDR2 SVGIG (reference sequence). Trimming took off 3 bases at V and 7 bases at J, with 16 bases between the two ends. With respect to this clonotype: Its antigen is unknown.

The sequenced material came from CD8+ T cells from PBMCs. This clonotype was sampled from a human donor with Susac syndrome. The chain has TRBV30 and TRBJ1-6; a possible D gene is TRBD1 (6 bases). CDR3 sequence (DNA): TGTGCCTGGAGGCCGCCGGACAGACAGAATTCACCCCTCCACTTT. Translation gives CAWRPPDRQNSPLHF. Complete variable domain (other parts from reference TRBV30 and TRBJ1-6): SQTIHQWPATLVQPVGSPLSLECTVEGTSNPNLYWYRQAAGRGLQLLFYSVGIGQISSEVPQNLSASRPQDRQFILSSKKLLLSDSGFYLCAWRPPDRQNSPLHFGNGTRLTVT.